This T cell receptor (beta chain) was identified during a study of cytomegalovirus exposure and HLA in healthy donors. Study results and limitations: TCR beta sequences reportedly predicted the HLA-A and HLA-B alleles of most subjects accurately.

The PCR contained 60 Vbeta and 13 Jbeta primers. As processed by the authors: An analysis that came later counted roughly 80 million unique TCR beta chains, around 12 million shared. Produced via immunoSEQ multiplex PCR; TCRdb's table is partial and in-frame only. The V and J calls and clone size are taken from that table; D and trimming were inferred from the DNA. The profile shows approximately 83,000 clones, around 80% of them singletons. Donors showed nominal health when sampled, although they likely had unrecorded immune exposures. As to this clone: Its antigen is not identified.

The CDR3 extends over 14 amino acids. Germline CDR1 is MNHNS and CDR2 is SASEGT. After removal of 10 bases from V and 7 bases from J, the junction contained 14 bases not matched to a gene. The origin of this receptor is a man aged 18 to 30 in good health and CMV-seronegative. The chain recombines TRBV6-1 with TRBJ1-1; TRBD1 aligns across 8 bases. The sample was PBMCs. CDR3 sequence: CATHRKDRAREAFF. Written as DNA, the CDR3 is TGTGCCACCCACCGCAAGGACAGGGCCCGTGAAGCTTTCTTT.